The text below deals with one T cell receptor beta chain. What it binds is not known. Losses at the gene ends were 7 bases for V and 6 bases for J; bases not matched to a gene: 5. This CDR3 comprises 12 residues. Germline-derived CDR1 and CDR2 are LNHDA and SQIVND (reference sequence). This sample was included in a study of glioma-infiltrating T cells after dendritic cell vaccination. For the study at large: Between the early 2000s and the early 2010s, patients got autologous tumor lysate-pulsed dendritic cell vaccines.

Method: immunoSEQ multiplex PCR; TCRdb's copy keeps in-frame clones and lacks some. The sample yields roughly 87,000 clones, roughly 87% seen once. The time point is: after dendritic cell vaccination, including at tumor progression/relapse. No glioblastoma patient carried an isocitrate dehydrogenase mutation. The study, taken as a whole, reports: Only a small number of patients had complete blood and tumor samples.

The clonotype was recovered from a human donor with glioblastoma. The chain employs TRBV19 and TRBJ1-2; 7 bases match TRBD1. Sequenced here: blood, sampled after dendritic cell vaccination. CDR3 sequence reads: CASNVGGDGYTF. The DNA for the CDR3 is TGTGCCAGTAATGTAGGGGGCGATGGCTACACCTTC. Complete variable domain (other parts from reference TRBV19 and TRBJ1-2): DGGITQSPKYLFRKEGQNVTLSCEQNLNHDAMYWYRQDPGQGLRLIYYSQIVNDFQKGDIAEGYSVSREKKESFPLTVTSAQKNPTAFYLCASNVGGDGYTFGSGTRLTVV.